The 7 T cell receptor beta chains below all came from one sample that was sequenced in a study of T cells of healthy individuals. From the 5' RACE reads, TCRdb called clonotypes with MiXCR, one entry per CDR3 protein. This table holds over 95,000 distinct CDR3 sequences, 17% found once. The receptors stem from a human donor in good health.

This clonotype was observed a few times. The chain joins TRBV15 to TRBJ2-2; 11 bases line up with TRBD2. CDR1 is LNHNV, CDR2 YYDKDF, per germline (reference sequence). The CDR3 loop spans 14 amino acids. The junction had 5 bases not matched to a gene; V was cut back by 7 bases and J by 7 bases. The DNA of the CDR3 is TGTGCCACCAACCTAGCGGGAGGTTACGGGGAGCTGTTTTTT. Its translation is CATNLAGGYGELFF. Full variable domain (missing parts from reference TRBV15 and TRBJ2-2): DAMVIQNPRYQVTQFGKPVTLSCSQTLNHNVMYWYQQKSSQAPKLLFHYYDKDFNNEADTPDNFQSRRPNTSFCFLDIRSPGLGDTAMYLCATNLAGGYGELFFGEGSRLTVL.

This chain uses TRBV12-5 with TRBJ2-5; D call uncertain. Germline values: CDR1 LGHNT, CDR2 FRNRAP. CDR3 size: 15 residues. Between the trimmed V and J ends, which lost 2 bases and 3 bases, there was a span of 13 bases. The CDR3 nucleotides are TGTGCTAGTGGTTTGCCCGCCCCAGGAGAAGAGACCCAGTACTTC. Encoded protein: CASGLPAPGEETQYF.

The chain is built from TRBV27 and TRBJ2-7; D may correspond to TRBD1 or TRBD2 (5 bases each). In germline, CDR1 is MNHEY, CDR2 SMNVEV (reference sequence). The CDR3 loop spans 14 amino acids. V was trimmed by 6 bases and J by 0 bases, leaving 12 bases between them. In DNA form, the CDR3 reads TGTGCCAGCAGGGGACGGATGAGCTCCTACGAGCAGTACTTC. It codes for CASRGRMSSYEQYF.

At least ten counts were recorded for this clonotype. V and J are TRBV6-6 and TRBJ2-2; D is unclear. Trimming cost V 2 bases and J 0 bases, with 19 bases left between them. Germline values: CDR1 MNHNY, CDR2 SVGAGI (reference sequence). This CDR3 is 19 amino acids long. The CDR3 coding sequence is TGTGCCAGCAGTTACCCATCAGACCCCGGAGACCCGAACACCGGGGAGCTGTTTTTT. This encodes CASSYPSDPGDPNTGELFF.

The table lists this clonotype with a few counts. This chain uses TRBV18 with TRBJ2-1, with D possibly matching TRBD2 (6 bases). Germline V CDR1 and CDR2: KGHSH, LQKENI. V was cut by 3 bases and J by 5 bases, with 17 bases left in between. CDR3 size: 16 residues. For the CDR3, the DNA is TGTGCCAGCTCACCGTGGAGGGACTCACGTAACAATGAGCAGTTCTTC. Its protein product is CASSPWRDSRNNEQFF. Full variable domain (outside the CDR3, taken from reference TRBV18 and TRBJ2-1): NAGVMQNPRHLVRRRGQEARLRCSPMKGHSHVYWYRQLPEEGLKFMVYLQKENIIDESGMPKERFSAEFPKEGPSILRIQQVVRGDSAAYFCASSPWRDSRNNEQFFGPGTRLTVL.

This clonotype has more than one count but fewer than ten. The CDR3 DNA follows: TGTGCCAGCAGTTTAACGCAGACGAACACTGAAGCTTTCTTT. This translates into CASSLTQTNTEAFF. The rearrangement uses TRBV27 and TRBJ1-1; D uncertain. The V end was cut by 2 bases, the J end by 1 base, with 8 bases between. The CDR3 is 14 residues long. Per the germline V gene, CDR1 is MNHEY and CDR2 is SMNVEV (reference sequence).

The chain combines TRBV12-3 or TRBV12-4 with TRBJ2-1; 9 bases line up with TRBD2. Trimming at V came to 5 bases and at J to 10 bases, leaving 6 bases not matched to a gene. This CDR3 is built from 13 residues. The CDR3 DNA reads TGTGCCAGCAGTGGCGGGGGGGCCGAGGAGCAGTTCTTC. Encoded protein: CASSGGGAEEQFF.